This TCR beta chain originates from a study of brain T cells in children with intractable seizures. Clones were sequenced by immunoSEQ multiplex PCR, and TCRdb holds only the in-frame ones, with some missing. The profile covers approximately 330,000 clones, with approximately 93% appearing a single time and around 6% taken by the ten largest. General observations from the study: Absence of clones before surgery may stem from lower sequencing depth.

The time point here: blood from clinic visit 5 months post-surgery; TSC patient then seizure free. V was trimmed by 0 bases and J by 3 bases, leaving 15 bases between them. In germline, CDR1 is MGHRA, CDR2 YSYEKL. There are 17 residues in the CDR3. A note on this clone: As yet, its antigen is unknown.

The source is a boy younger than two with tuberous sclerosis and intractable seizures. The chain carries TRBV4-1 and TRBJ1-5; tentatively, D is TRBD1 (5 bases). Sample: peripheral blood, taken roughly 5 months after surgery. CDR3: CASSQDLDSSYNQPQHF. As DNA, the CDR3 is TGCGCCAGCAGCCAAGATCTTGACAGCTCGTACAATCAGCCCCAGCATTTT.